The 16 T cell receptor beta chains given below trace back to one sample, sequenced in a study of blood T cell repertoires in COVID-19. Libraries were prepared by immunoSEQ multiplex PCR; TCRdb keeps only in-frame clonotypes and omits some of them. Of approximately 270,000 clones listed, about 90% were seen once; the top ten hold about 3%. The source material was peripheral blood. Source of these receptors: a man younger than 35 with active or convalescent COVID-19.

V usage is TRBV24-1 and J usage is TRBJ2-3; 8 bases are a match to TRBD2. J was trimmed by 0 bases and V by 2 bases; bases with no gene match: 12. The CDR3 has 19 amino acids. CDR1 is KGHDR and CDR2 is SFDVKD in the germline V gene. CDR3 sequence reads: CATSDWGGSGDYSTDTQYF. CDR3 coding DNA: TGTGCCACCAGTGATTGGGGGGGTAGCGGGGACTATAGCACAGATACGCAGTATTTT.

V usage is TRBV11-2 and J usage is TRBJ1-1; the D gene is possibly TRBD1 (6 bases). Germline V gives CDR1 SGHAT, CDR2 FQNNGV. The CDR3 sequence is 12 residues long. Between the trimmed V and J ends, which lost 5 bases and 9 bases, there was a span of 13 bases. CDR3 in DNA: TGTGCCAGCAGCAGGGACACGGATAAAGCTTTCTTT. Translating gives CASSRDTDKAFF.

This CDR3 reads CASSPEREEKLFF. DNA of the CDR3: TGTGCCAGCTCACCAGAGAGGGAAGAAAAACTGTTTTTT. The V call is TRBV18, the J call TRBJ1-4; D is unclear. Germline-derived CDR1 and CDR2 are KGHSH and LQKENI. The V gene lost 2 bases and the J gene lost 8 bases, with 9 bases spanning the gap. The CDR3 runs 13 residues.

The V gene is TRBV24-1, the J gene TRBJ2-1, with D possibly TRBD2 on 5 matching bases. V was clipped by 0 bases and J by 8 bases, with 13 bases between them. This CDR3 spans 15 amino acids. Germline V lookup: CDR1 KGHDR, CDR2 SFDVKD. CDR3 protein: CATSDLAGLRDEQFF. The CDR3 coding sequence is TGTGCCACCAGTGATTTGGCGGGCCTTCGAGATGAGCAGTTCTTC.

The chain joins TRBV5-6 to TRBJ1-4; possible D gene TRBD1, 6 bases. The CDR3 totals 15 residues. Germline assignment: CDR1 SGHDT and CDR2 YYEEEE. Trimming took 6 bases from V and 5 from J, leaving 17 bases between them. CDR3 bases: TGTGCCAGCACCAAGACGACAGGCAAAAATGAAAAACTGTTTTTT. It translates to CASTKTTGKNEKLFF.

The V gene is TRBV28, the J gene TRBJ2-7; 14 bases fit TRBD2. The CDR3 is 15 residues long. The V gene's germline CDR1 is MDHEN and CDR2 SYDVKM. The J segment lost 4 bases and the V segment lost 5 bases, leaving 4 bases of the junction unmatched. The CDR3 DNA reads TGTGCCAGCAGTGGGACTAGCGGGAGTAGGTACGAGCAGTACTTC. This encodes CASSGTSGSRYEQYF.

The genes are TRBV7-3 and TRBJ2-1, with TRBD2 matching over 11 bases. V gave up 5 bases and J gave up 6 bases; unmatched junction bases: 3. CDR1 is SGHTA and CDR2 is FQGTGA in the germline V gene. The length of the CDR3 is 14 residues. This CDR3 is CASSRLAGPNEQFF. In DNA, the CDR3 is TGTGCCAGCAGCCGACTAGCGGGACCCAATGAGCAGTTCTTC. Using reference TRBV7-3 and TRBJ2-1 for the parts outside the CDR3, the full variable domain is GAGVSQTPSNKVTEKGKYVELRCDPISGHTALYWYRQSLGQGPEFLIYFQGTGAADDSGLPNDRFFAVRPEGSVSTLKIQRTERGDSAVYLCASSRLAGPNEQFFGPGTRLTVL.

The genes are TRBV7-3 and TRBJ2-3; 8 nucleotides line up with TRBD2. This CDR3 is 18 amino acids long. Germline assignment: CDR1 SGHTA and CDR2 FQGTGA. Trimming cost V 1 base and J 3 bases; bases outside gene matches: 12. For the CDR3, the DNA is TGTGCCAGCAGCTTAAGAGGACGGGAGGGCCGGAGGACAGATACGCAGTATTTT. Translating gives CASSLRGREGRRTDTQYF.

The rearrangement joins TRBV9 to TRBJ2-7; 12 bases align to TRBD2. The V gene end was trimmed by 0 bases and the J gene end by 6 bases; junction bases not matched to a gene: 4. Germline CDR1 is SGDLS and CDR2 is YYNGEE. The CDR3 covers 15 residues. The DNA of the CDR3 is TGTGCCAGCAGCGTAGCCGGGACTAGCGGGCTCGAGCAGTACTTC. This translates into CASSVAGTSGLEQYF.

This clone is a singleton in its sample. The V gene is TRBV3-1 (or the pseudogene TRBV3-2), the J gene TRBJ1-1; D unresolved. V was cut by 2 bases and J by 13 bases, with 14 bases left in between. The CDR3 covers 12 residues. Germline V lookup: CDR1 LGHDT, CDR2 YNNKEL (reference sequence). The DNA of the CDR3 is TGTGCCAGCAGCCAACTTACGCAGAAAGTTTTCTTT. Protein: CASSQLTQKVFF.

V is TRBV9 and J is TRBJ1-1; 7 bases match TRBD1. V shed 5 bases and J 10 bases; nucleotides not matched to a gene: 11. Germline CDR1 and CDR2: SGDLS and YYNGEE. This CDR3 is built from 13 residues. The CDR3 here is CASSNPGTETAFF. The CDR3 DNA reads as TGTGCCAGCAGTAACCCCGGGACAGAAACAGCTTTCTTT.

J is TRBJ1-2 and V is TRBV24-1, with no clear D. The germline V gene has CDR1 KGHDR and CDR2 SFDVKD. The V and J ends lost 4 bases and 8 bases respectively, with 22 bases between them. CDR3 size: 16 residues. In DNA form, the CDR3 reads TGTGCCACCAGTGACCCTAACACGGAAGAAATGCGGGGCTACACCTTC. Translating gives CATSDPNTEEMRGYTF.

This sequence joins TRBV7-3 and TRBJ1-2; unclear D gene. Germline CDR1 and CDR2: SGHTA and FQGTGA. V was cut by 3 bases and J by 4 bases, with 9 bases left in between. The CDR3 has 13 amino acids. DNA of the CDR3: TGTGCCAGCAGCTTTGGGCAGATCTATGGCTACACCTTC. Its translation: CASSFGQIYGYTF.

The chain is built from TRBV10-3 and TRBJ2-5; no clear D gene. V lost 5 bases and J lost 5, with 9 bases in between. The germline V gene has CDR1 ENHRY and CDR2 SYGVKD. CDR3 length equals 12 residues. For the CDR3, the DNA is TGTGCCATCAGTTCAGATCCGGAGACCCAGTACTTC. It encodes CAISSDPETQYF.

The rearrangement joins TRBV4-3 to TRBJ1-2; 7 positions match TRBD1. Germline CDR1 reads LGHNA; CDR2 reads YSLEER. V shed 4 bases and J 8 bases; nucleotides not matched to a gene: 7. This CDR3 is 13 amino acids long. CDR3 nucleotides: TGCGCCAGCAGCCCCCAAACAGGGGACGGCTACACCTTC. Translating it yields CASSPQTGDGYTF.

Here the CDR3 reads CASSGTSGNIETQYF. The CDR3 nucleotides read TGCGCCAGCAGCGGGACTAGCGGCAATATCGAGACCCAGTACTTC. The chain recombines TRBV5-1 with TRBJ2-5, with 11 nucleotides matching TRBD2. Looked up from germline, CDR1 is SGHRS and CDR2 is YFSETQ. The CDR3 consists of 15 residues. J gave up 5 bases and V 4 bases, and 7 bases lay outside the gene matches.